This T cell receptor beta chain originates from a study of blood T cell repertoires in COVID-19. Overall study: Samples representing acute and convalescent COVID-19 were sourced from the United States, Italy and Spain.

Trimming took off 0 bases at V and 8 bases at J, with 8 bases between the two ends. The CDR3 sequence is 13 residues long. CDR1 LNHDA and CDR2 SQIVND come from the germline V gene (reference sequence). Original processing notes: Amplification from reference gene primers served as the basis for estimated nucleated cell counts. Here immunoSEQ multiplex PCR was the method, and the copy in TCRdb shows in-frame clones only, minus some. For V, J and clone size, that table is used; D and trimming come from the DNA. The sample contains 120,000 or so clones, 75% to 85% of which appear only once. This sequence originates from a woman aged 55-70 years with acute or convalescent COVID-19. The sample consisted of peripheral blood. The chain joins TRBV19 to TRBJ2-4; the D is unclear. CDR3 DNA: TGTGCCAGTAGTATAGATCGTCAGGACATTCAGTACTTC. This translates into CASSIDRQDIQYF.